This TCR beta chain was found in a study of tumor T cells in aggressive B-cell lymphoma. There are 14 residues in the CDR3. The germline gives CDR1 MNHEY, CDR2 SVGAGI. The J segment lost 3 bases and the V segment lost 6 bases, leaving 4 bases of the junction unmatched. Clones were sequenced by immunoSEQ multiplex PCR, and TCRdb holds only the in-frame ones, with some missing. The sample shows about 3,500 clones, about 94% of them seen only once. The chain employs TRBV6-5 and TRBJ2-1, with 8 nucleotides matching TRBD2. The TCR originated in an adult with diffuse large B cell lymphoma. The specimen sequenced was tumor tissue. In DNA form, the CDR3 reads TGTGCCAGCAGAGCCGGGACTAGCTACAATGAGCAGTTCTTC. Encoded protein: CASRAGTSYNEQFF.